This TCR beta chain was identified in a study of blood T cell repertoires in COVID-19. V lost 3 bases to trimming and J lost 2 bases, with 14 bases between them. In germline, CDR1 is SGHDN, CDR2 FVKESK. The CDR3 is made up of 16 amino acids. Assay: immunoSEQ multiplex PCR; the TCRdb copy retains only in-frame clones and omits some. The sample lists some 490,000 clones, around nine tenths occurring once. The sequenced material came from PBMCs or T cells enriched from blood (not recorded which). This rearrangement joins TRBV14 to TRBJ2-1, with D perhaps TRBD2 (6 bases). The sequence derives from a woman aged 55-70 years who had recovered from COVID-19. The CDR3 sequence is CASSQVGGAAYNEQFF. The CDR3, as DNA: TGTGCCAGCAGCCAGGTTGGCGGGGCAGCCTACAATGAGCAGTTCTTC.